Following are 10 T cell receptor beta chains from one sample sequenced in a study of T-cell memory formation after mild COVID-19. MiXCR was run by TCRdb on the 5' RACE reads, yielding one entry per CDR3 protein. The repertoire holds around 340,000 distinct CDR3 sequences, with approximately 21% as singletons. Material: PBMCs or a T cell subset sorted from them (not recorded which). The receptors here all came from an adult woman who had mild COVID-19 (a few samples of this study predate the infection). Cell type and time point are not known.

This rearrangement joins TRBV2 to TRBJ1-5; 7 bases map to TRBD1. The germline V gene encodes CDR1 SNHLY and CDR2 FYNNEI. V gave up 6 bases and J gave up 1 base; unmatched junction bases: 6. CDR3 length: 15 amino acids. This chain's CDR3 is CASRRYRGSNQPQHF. For the CDR3, the DNA is TGTGCCAGCAGAAGATACAGGGGAAGCAATCAGCCCCAGCATTTT.

The gene calls are TRBV15 and TRBJ2-5, with D unresolved. The CDR3 totals 16 residues. From germline, CDR1 is LNHNV and CDR2 YYDKDF (reference sequence). Trimming cost V 0 bases and J 1 base, with 12 bases left between them. CDR3 bases: TGTGCCACCAGCAGAGATTTAGAGGTTCTCCAAGAGACCCAGTACTTC. It translates to CATSRDLEVLQETQYF.

This clonotype was seen only a few times. V usage is TRBV15 and J usage is TRBJ2-3; D is unresolved. CDR1 is LNHNV, CDR2 YYDKDF, per germline (reference sequence). The V gene lost 4 bases and the J gene lost 1 base, with 3 bases spanning the gap. The CDR3 loop spans 12 amino acids. Here the CDR3 DNA reads TGTGCCACCAGCACCCGCACAGATACGCAGTATTTT. Its protein is CATSTRTDTQYF.

The CDR3 DNA reads TGTGCCTGGAGTGTACAGGCCCCCATTCAGTACTTC. This codes for CAWSVQAPIQYF. The chain combines TRBV30 with TRBJ2-4; a weak D match, TRBD1 (5 bases). CDR1 is GTSNPN, CDR2 SVGIG, per germline (reference sequence). Trimming took off 0 bases at V and 9 bases at J, with 9 bases between the two ends. CDR3 length equals 12 residues.

V gene TRBV7-8 combines with J gene TRBJ1-1; D is uncertain. Trimming pared 1 base from V and 1 base from J, leaving 7 bases between. Per the germline V gene, CDR1 is SGHVS and CDR2 is FQNEAQ. The CDR3 runs 14 residues. DNA of the CDR3: TGTGCCAGCAGCTTAGTCAAACCGAACACTGAAGCTTTCTTT. Encoded protein: CASSLVKPNTEAFF.

V and J are TRBV27 and TRBJ2-7, with D perhaps TRBD1 or TRBD2 (6 bases each). V was trimmed by 5 bases and J by 10 bases, leaving 15 bases between them. The CDR3 extends over 12 amino acids. Germline CDR1 reads MNHEY; CDR2 reads SMNVEV (reference sequence). CDR3 nucleotides: TGTGCCAGCAGTATGAACGGGGGCCCCCAGTACTTC. It is translated as CASSMNGGPQYF.

The rearrangement joins TRBV25-1 to TRBJ1-2; TRBD1 aligns across 9 bases. Germline CDR1 and CDR2: MGHDK and SYGVNS. The CDR3 covers 13 residues. V lost 5 bases, J lost 6 bases, and 4 bases stayed unmatched. For the CDR3, the DNA is TGTGCCAGCAGTTGGGACAGGGTTGATGGCTACACCTTC. This sequence encodes CASSWDRVDGYTF.

The rearrangement joins TRBV4-3 to TRBJ2-3, with TRBD2 identical over 11 bases. After removal of 1 base from V and 5 bases from J, the junction contained 8 bases not matched to a gene. Germline values: CDR1 LGHNA, CDR2 YSLEER. This CDR3 is built from 17 residues. The CDR3, as DNA: TGCGCCAGCAGCCAAGGGATAGCGGGAGGGCCACAAGATACGCAGTATTTT. It specifies CASSQGIAGGPQDTQYF.

Ten or more counts support this clonotype. The rearrangement links TRBV29-1 to TRBJ2-2, with TRBD2 as a possible D gene (5 bases). CDR1 and CDR2 (germline): SQVTM, ANQGSEA. The CDR3 consists of 14 residues. Between the trimmed V and J ends, which lost 5 bases and 3 bases, there was a span of 13 bases. In DNA, the CDR3 is TGCAGCGTTCGAGAGGGCCTTTACACCGGGGAGCTGTTTTTT. Translating it yields CSVREGLYTGELFF.

The sample holds many counts of this clonotype. V usage is TRBV20-1 and J usage is TRBJ2-7; 8 bases match TRBD2. The V and J ends lost 0 bases and 8 bases, in that order; junction bases with no gene match: 9. Germline V gives CDR1 DFQATT, CDR2 SNEGSKA (reference sequence). The CDR3 runs 14 residues. In nucleotides, the CDR3 is TGCAGTGCTAGAGATCTTAGCGGGGAGGGCCAGCAGTACTTC. Its translation is CSARDLSGEGQQYF.